This passage covers 10 T cell receptor beta chains from one sample sequenced in a study of T cell clonotyping in hematopoietic cell transplantation. Time point reported: recipient sample about 28 days before transplant, after cytoreduction. Profiling relied on immunoSEQ multiplex PCR, and the TCRdb table lists in-frame clones only, not all of them. Among 45,000 to 60,000 clones listed, more than 75% were seen once. The sample was peripheral blood mononuclear cells, taken before stem cell transplant. Every receptor here comes from a man aged 60 to 69 with biphenotypic leukemia. Some clones in this sample may be carry-over from other donors' samples.

J is TRBJ2-1 and V is TRBV11-2, with 9 bases matching TRBD2. CDR3 length: 14 amino acids. With 4 bases clipped from V and 16 bases from J, the junction kept 14 bases outside the gene matches. The germline V gene encodes CDR1 SGHAT and CDR2 FQNNGV. CDR3 in amino acids: CASSSQTVAGVKFF. The CDR3 nucleotides are TGTGCCAGCAGCTCCCAGACCGTAGCGGGAGTCAAATTCTTC.

This clone was recorded a few times. V is TRBV28 and J is TRBJ2-3, with a possible D match to TRBD1 (6 bases). The CDR3 has 15 amino acids. Germline V CDR1 and CDR2: MDHEN, SYDVKM. The germline V and J ends were trimmed by 3 bases and 0 bases, with 10 bases remaining between them. CDR3 amino acids: CASSFRGYSTDTQYF. The CDR3 DNA is TGTGCCAGCAGTTTTAGGGGGTACAGCACAGATACGCAGTATTTT.

The chain uses TRBV9 and TRBJ2-1; possibly TRBD1 for D (5 bases). Germline-derived CDR1 and CDR2 are SGDLS and YYNGEE. V was shortened by 3 bases and J by 6 bases, with 10 bases between the two germline ends. CDR3 length: 13 residues. The CDR3 reads CASSGTGPNEQFF. CDR3 nucleotides: TGTGCCAGCAGCGGAACAGGTCCCAATGAGCAGTTCTTC.

This chain connects TRBV30 to TRBJ2-7; D tentatively reads TRBD1 or TRBD2 (5 bases each). The CDR3 runs 14 residues. The germline V gene encodes CDR1 GTSNPN and CDR2 SVGIG (reference sequence). V gave up 0 bases and J gave up 2 bases, with 11 bases separating them. The CDR3: CAWSVGVRTYEQYF. The CDR3, as DNA: TGTGCCTGGAGTGTGGGGGTACGTACCTACGAGCAGTACTTC.

The chain has TRBV7-8 and TRBJ1-2; D not certain. V was clipped by 4 bases and J by 5 bases, with 11 bases between them. This CDR3 has 13 residues. Per the germline V gene, CDR1 is SGHVS and CDR2 is FQNEAQ. The CDR3 loop reads CASSSSTLYGYTF. The CDR3 DNA sequence: TGTGCCAGCAGCTCGTCGACACTGTATGGCTACACCTTC.

V and J are TRBV11-3 and TRBJ2-5; D ambiguous. Trimming took 5 bases from V and 5 from J, leaving 12 bases between them. The germline V gene encodes CDR1 SGHNT and CDR2 YENEEA. This CDR3 is built from 13 residues. The CDR3 region has the DNA TGTGCCAGCAGCCCGAGGAACGGGGAGACCCAGTACTTC. Translating it yields CASSPRNGETQYF.

The rearrangement uses TRBV29-1 and TRBJ2-7, with D tentatively TRBD1 (5 bases). Germline V gene sequence: CDR1 SQVTM, CDR2 ANQGSEA. Trimming stripped 6 bases from V and 2 bases from J, with 11 bases between. The CDR3 spans 12 residues. CDR3 loop: CSVTDSTYEQYF. The CDR3 DNA reads as TGCAGCGTAACAGACAGTACCTACGAGCAGTACTTC.

This clone was counted only a few times. The J gene is TRBJ2-7, the V gene TRBV6-4, with a possible D match to TRBD2 (5 bases). The CDR3 runs to 14 residues. CDR1 is MRHNA, CDR2 SNTAGT, per germline. The V end was cut by 6 bases, the J end by 0 bases, with 12 bases between. The CDR3: CASRVRLASYEQYF. CDR3 sequence (DNA): TGTGCCAGCAGGGTCCGCCTAGCCTCCTACGAGCAGTACTTC.

There are a few counts of this clone. The V gene is TRBV30, the J gene TRBJ2-6; 9 bases align to TRBD1. From germline, CDR1 is GTSNPN and CDR2 SVGIG (reference sequence). The CDR3 consists of 17 residues. The V and J ends lost 7 bases and 0 bases, in that order; junction bases with no gene match: 10. CDR3 region: CAYLPGTGLSGANVLTF. The CDR3 bases are TGTGCCTACCTACCCGGGACAGGGCTCTCTGGGGCCAACGTCCTGACTTTC.

This chain connects TRBV4-1 to TRBJ2-2, with D possibly being TRBD1 (5 bases). The CDR3 loop spans 16 amino acids. Trimming stripped 1 base from V and 1 base from J, with 10 bases between. Germline-derived CDR1 and CDR2 are MGHRA and YSYEKL. In nucleotides, the CDR3 is TGCGCCAGCAGCCAAGTGTGGGGCTTGAACACCGGGGAGCTGTTTTTT. This gives the protein CASSQVWGLNTGELFF.